The 27 T cell receptor beta chains below were found in one sample sequenced in a study of T cell clonality in common variable immunodeficiency. Study-level findings and limits: In common variable immunodeficiency, TCR beta chains reportedly carried fewer deletions and N-nucleotide insertions.

For these TCRs, the target antigens are not known. TCRdb keeps only in-frame clones here, not all; method: immunoSEQ multiplex PCR. The repertoire yields about 19,000 clones, none seen only once; the top ten contain over 6.5%. Sequenced material: peripheral blood mononuclear cells. The receptors shown here come from a human donor with common variable immunodeficiency.

This clone has a count of ten or more. The covered CDR3 bases are TGCAGCGTTGAGTCGGGGGGTTTCACTGAA. Protein: CSVESGGFTE. The full-length CDR3 reads as CSVESGGFTEAFF. The V gene is TRBV29-1, the J gene TRBJ1-1, with D possibly matching TRBD1 (5 bases). The CDR3 is cut off 3 residues early in the read; its end comes from the germline J gene. Deletions cut 3 bases from V and 4 bases from J, with 12 bases between. The germline V gene has CDR1 SQVTM and CDR2 ANQGSEA. The CDR3 spans 13 residues.

This clone was detected many times. The sequenced fragment ends 3 residues before the CDR3 boundary, so the rest is inferred from the germline J gene. The gene calls are TRBV5-1 and TRBJ2-7; TRBD1 matches 9 bases. This CDR3 is built from 14 residues. Germline V gene lookup returns CDR1 SGHRS and CDR2 YFSETQ. Trimming cost V 5 bases and J 6 bases; bases outside gene matches: 9. The part of the CDR3 DNA that was read is TGCGCCAGCAGGGCCGGGACAGGGACGGGCGAG. This sequence encodes CASRAGTGTGE. The complete CDR3 sequence is CASRAGTGTGEQYF.

In regard to this clone: The read ends 3 residues before the CDR3 terminus; that terminus is restored from the germline J gene. V is TRBV23-1 and J is TRBJ2-6, with 7 bases matching TRBD1. TRBV23-1 is an ORF, with its function uncertain. The CDR3 is made up of 18 amino acids. J was trimmed by 0 bases and V by 4 bases; bases with no gene match: 9. CDR3 DNA, as far as it was read: TGCGCCAGCAGTCCGCCGGGACAGCCTCACTCTGGGGCCAACGTC. Translating it yields CASSPPGQPHSGANV. The full CDR3 protein reads CASSPPGQPHSGANVLTF.

This clone has a handful of counts. CDR3 loop: CASSGESSGSYEQYF. The part of the CDR3 DNA that was read is TGCGCCAGCAGCGGAGAGTCTAGCGGATCCTACGAG. The chain links TRBV5-1 to TRBJ2-7; 7 bases match TRBD2. The observed sequence ends 3 residues before the CDR3 terminus, with the missing tail filled in from the germline J gene. J gave up 1 base and V 4 bases, and 8 bases lay outside the gene matches. CDR1 and CDR2 from the germline V gene are SGHRS and YFSETQ. CDR3 length equals 15 residues.

This clone turned up a few times. Sequencing ends 3 residues short of the CDR3 end; the germline J gene provides the rest. This chain links TRBV19 with TRBJ2-2; TRBD1 matches 7 bases. Germline values: CDR1 LNHDA, CDR2 SQIVND (reference sequence). This CDR3 region has 12 residues. V lost 6 bases, J lost 6 bases, and 1 base stayed unmatched. The part of the CDR3 DNA that was read is TGTGCCAGTAGCCAGGGGGCCGGGGAG. Translating gives CASSQGAGE. The full CDR3 is CASSQGAGELFF. The full variable domain, its missing parts supplied by reference TRBV19 and TRBJ2-2, is DGGITQSPKYLFRKEGQNVTLSCEQNLNHDAMYWYRQDPGQGLRLIYYSQIVNDFQKGDIAEGYSVSREKKESFPLTVTSAQKNPTAFYLCASSQGAGELFFGEGSRLTVL.

This clone came up many times. The junction departs from germline at one end; a sequencing error may be responsible. The read gets to within 3 residues of the CDR3 end, and the germline J gene fills in the rest. The chain links TRBV7-2 to TRBJ1-2; 8 bases align to TRBD1. The CDR3 length is 17 residues. Germline CDR1 reads SGHTA; CDR2 reads FQGNSA. The CDR3 spells CASSLAGQWAGGYGYTF. The sequenced CDR3 bases are TGTGCCAGCAGTTTAGCGGGTCAGTGGGCAGGGGGCTACGGC.

This clone showed up many times. The read falls 3 residues short of the CDR3 end, and the missing part is taken from the germline J gene. The V call is TRBV5-1, the J call TRBJ1-1, with a tentative D call TRBD1 (5 bases). The CDR3 has 15 residues. V dropped 1 base and J dropped 1 base, with 11 bases sitting between them. Germline V lookup: CDR1 SGHRS, CDR2 YFSETQ. The sequenced CDR3 bases are TGCGCCAGCAGCTTGTCGCGGGGGGAGAACACTGAA. As protein: CASSLSRGENTE. From start to end, the CDR3 is CASSLSRGENTEAFF.

As concerns this clone: Read coverage stops 3 residues before the CDR3 terminus; the germline J gene supplies the remainder. Different DNA sequences within this sample yield the same CDR3. The V gene is TRBV19, the J gene TRBJ1-1, with D perhaps TRBD1 (6 bases). Germline CDR1 is LNHDA and CDR2 is SQIVND (reference sequence). The CDR3 loop spans 18 amino acids. V shed 8 bases and J shed 1 base, with 26 bases lying between them. CDR3: CASSPKGTRDGRNTEAFF. The sequenced CDR3 bases are TGTGCCAGTTCCCCAAAGGGGACACGGGACGGGCGGAACACTGAA.

This clone appeared many times. The read halts 3 residues ahead of the CDR3 end, with the missing end drawn from the germline J gene. The rearrangement uses TRBV2 and TRBJ2-2; no reliable D call. The CDR3 totals 13 residues. Per germline, CDR1 SNHLY and CDR2 FYNNEI. V gave up 7 bases and J gave up 3 bases, with 9 bases separating them. The sequenced part of the CDR3 DNA is TGTGCCAGCACCGGTGTGGACACCGGGGAG. As protein: CASTGVDTGE. In full, the CDR3 reads CASTGVDTGELFF.

In its sample, this clone was seen many times. The read falls 3 residues short of the CDR3 end, and the missing part is taken from the germline J gene. V and J are TRBV20-1 and TRBJ2-2; D uncertain. Germline lookup yields CDR1 DFQATT and CDR2 SNEGSKA (reference sequence). The CDR3 totals 15 residues. Deletions cut 0 bases from V and 3 bases from J, with 11 bases between. Partial CDR3 DNA: TGCAGTGCTAGAGATTCGAACTACCACACCGGGGAG. Amino acid sequence: CSARDSNYHTGE. In full, the CDR3 reads CSARDSNYHTGELFF.

This clone was recorded at least ten times. Read sequence stops 3 residues before the CDR3 end, and the germline J gene provides the missing end. The V call is TRBV14, the J call TRBJ2-3, with 10 bases fitting TRBD1. This CDR3 is built from 14 residues. V dropped 4 bases and J dropped 5; count of bases not matched to a gene: 3. The germline CDR1 and CDR2 sequences are SGHDN and FVKESK. The CDR3 region is CASSRQGAGDTQYF. CDR3 DNA, as far as it was read: TGTGCCAGCAGCCGACAGGGGGCCGGAGATACG.

This clone was observed a few times. The read halts 3 residues ahead of the CDR3 end, with the missing end drawn from the germline J gene. The genes are TRBV19 and TRBJ1-1; 8 nucleotides match TRBD1. The ends lost 3 bases at V and 3 bases at J; junction bases unmatched: 3. The CDR3 is 14 residues long. Germline V gene sequence: CDR1 LNHDA, CDR2 SQIVND (reference sequence). The part of the CDR3 DNA that was read is TGTGCCAGTAGTATCAGGGGGCCCTACACTGAA. Residues: CASSIRGPYTE. The entire CDR3 sequence reads CASSIRGPYTEAFF.

This clone has at least ten counts. Read sequence stops 3 residues before the CDR3 end, and the germline J gene provides the missing end. The rearrangement links TRBV7-6 to TRBJ2-2; 14 bases are a match to TRBD2. From germline, CDR1 is SGHVS and CDR2 FNYEAQ. The CDR3 contains 15 residues. Trimming removed 3 bases from V and 6 bases from J; junction bases left unmatched: 0. Incomplete CDR3 DNA: TGTGCCAGCAGCTTGACTAGCGGGAGGGCCGGGGAG. This sequence encodes CASSLTSGRAGE. In full, the CDR3 is CASSLTSGRAGELFF.

This clone has just a few counts. With the read ending 3 residues before the CDR3 end, the germline J gene is used to fill in that end. V is TRBV2 and J is TRBJ1-2, with a tentative D call TRBD1 (5 bases). Germline V gene lookup returns CDR1 SNHLY and CDR2 FYNNEI. With 7 bases removed from V and 7 bases from J, the gap between germline ends came to 16 bases. The CDR3 sequence is 13 residues long. The chain's CDR3 is CASMVAGDSGYTF. The sequenced part of the CDR3 DNA is TGTGCCAGCATGGTGGCGGGGGATTCTGGC.

The table lists this clone with a few counts. The missing CDR3 end, 3 residues past where the read stops, is filled in from the germline J gene. The rearrangement joins TRBV7-9 to TRBJ2-7; 9 bases fit TRBD1. From germline, CDR1 is SEHNR and CDR2 FQNEAQ (reference sequence). The trim removed 5 bases at V and 3 bases at J, leaving 8 bases unmatched. This CDR3 comprises 15 residues. CDR3 amino acids: CASSPRGGQGYEQYF. Incomplete CDR3 DNA: TGTGCCAGCAGCCCCCGCGGGGGACAGGGCTACGAG.

This clone appeared a few times. With the read ending 3 residues before the CDR3 end, the germline J gene is used to fill in that end. The chain has TRBV2 and TRBJ2-1, with 7 bases identical to TRBD2. The V gene's germline CDR1 is SNHLY and CDR2 FYNNEI. The CDR3 is 15 residues long. Trimming removed 5 bases from V and 1 base from J; junction bases left unmatched: 5. The covered CDR3 bases are TGTGCCAGCAGTCTTCTAGCGGAGTCCTACAATGAG. Translation: CASSLLAESYNE. The CDR3 in its entirety is CASSLLAESYNEQFF.

A remark on this clone: The sequence runs out 3 residues before the end of the CDR3; the remainder is reconstructed from the germline J gene. J is TRBJ2-1 and V is TRBV18; TRBD2 matches at 11 bases. The CDR3 covers 16 residues. Germline values: CDR1 KGHSH, CDR2 LQKENI. Unmatched junction bases numbered 10, after V lost 5 bases and J lost 7 bases. Incomplete CDR3 DNA: TGTGCCAGCTCATCTTTAGCGGGAGGGTTTGAAAATGAG. Amino acid sequence: CASSSLAGGFENE. The entire CDR3 sequence reads CASSSLAGGFENEQFF.

A remark on this clone: Read coverage stops 3 residues before the CDR3 terminus; the germline J gene supplies the remainder. The V and J genes are TRBV7-2 and TRBJ2-5; D might be TRBD1 (5 bases). The CDR3 contains 15 residues. The V end was cut by 4 bases, the J end by 0 bases, with 12 bases between. The germline gives CDR1 SGHTA, CDR2 FQGNSA. This CDR3 reads CASSSSRQYQETQYF. The CDR3 DNA, read in part, is TGTGCCAGCAGCTCATCGCGACAGTACCAAGAGACC.

This clone was observed many times. With the read ending 3 residues before the CDR3 end, the germline J gene is used to fill in that end. The chain combines TRBV20-1 with TRBJ2-3; TRBD1 matches 7 bases. J lost 3 bases, V lost 6 bases, and 12 bases had no gene match. The V gene's germline CDR1 is DFQATT and CDR2 SNEGSKA (reference sequence). The CDR3 covers 15 residues. The CDR3 is CSARPSGTATDTQYF. The covered CDR3 bases are TGCAGTGCACGACCCTCCGGGACAGCTACAGATACG.

This clone was recorded at least ten times. The read gets to within 3 residues of the CDR3 end, and the germline J gene fills in the rest. The chain links TRBV6-2 or TRBV6-3 to TRBJ2-7; 10 bases map to TRBD1. Trimming cost V 2 bases and J 4 bases; bases outside gene matches: 2. This CDR3 region has 14 residues. Germline V CDR1 and CDR2: MNHEY, SVGEGT. Partial CDR3 DNA: TGTGCCAGCAGTTACCCGGGACAGGGGTACGAG. This gives the protein CASSYPGQGYE. The whole CDR3 protein reads CASSYPGQGYEQYF.

This clone came up a few times. This CDR3 is CASSSLGTGNEKLFF. The covered CDR3 bases are TGTGCCAGCAGCTCCCTCGGGACAGGAAATGAAAAA. The J gene is TRBJ1-4, the V gene TRBV7-9; TRBD1 aligns across 8 bases. The read ends 3 residues shy of where the CDR3 ends; the end is completed using the germline J gene. The CDR3 length is 15 residues. CDR1 SEHNR and CDR2 FQNEAQ come from the germline V gene (reference sequence). V dropped 4 bases and J dropped 5; count of bases not matched to a gene: 6.

Comment on this clone: The read ends 3 residues shy of where the CDR3 ends; the end is completed using the germline J gene. The gene calls are TRBV19 and TRBJ1-5, with 7 bases lining up with TRBD1. The CDR3 has 15 residues. V was clipped by 6 bases and J by 2 bases; unmatched bases: 7. Germline CDR1 is LNHDA and CDR2 is SQIVND (reference sequence). The CDR3 sequence is CASRTDRDRNQPQHF. The CDR3 bases that were read are TGTGCCAGTAGGACCGACAGGGATCGCAATCAGCCC.

This clone was seen a handful of times. The CDR3 DNA, read in part, is TGCAGCGCTGTCGGGCAGGGTTACCACGAG. Translating it yields CSAVGQGYHE. The whole CDR3 is CSAVGQGYHEQYF. The chain uses TRBV29-1 and TRBJ2-7; tentative D call: TRBD1 (5 bases). The CDR3 extends 3 residues past the end of the read, so its final part is completed from the germline J gene. This CDR3 contains 13 residues. From germline, CDR1 is SQVTM and CDR2 ANQGSEA. With 7 bases removed from V and 5 bases from J, the gap between germline ends came to 18 bases.

In its sample, this clone was seen many times. The CDR3 end lies 3 residues beyond the end of the read and is filled in from the germline J gene. The chain employs TRBV7-2 and TRBJ2-7; D gene ambiguous. V shed 5 bases and J shed 1 base, with 9 bases lying between them. CDR1 is SGHTA and CDR2 is FQGNSA in the germline V gene. The CDR3 has 13 amino acids. The CDR3 DNA, read in part, is TGTGCCAGCAGCACACGCCGATCCTACGAG. Translated, it gives CASSTRRSYE. The full CDR3 reads CASSTRRSYEQYF.

This clone was seen repeatedly, ten times or more. The CDR3 end is not reached by the read, which stops 3 residues before it; the germline J gene fills it in. The rearrangement links TRBV5-1 to TRBJ2-2; 12 bases agree with TRBD1. The CDR3 has 17 amino acids. The V segment lost 2 bases and the J segment 4 bases; nucleotides outside the gene matches: 6. Germline V gene sequence: CDR1 SGHRS, CDR2 YFSETQ. This CDR3 reads CASSLDGTGGITGELFF. CDR3 DNA (partial): TGCGCCAGCAGCTTAGACGGGACAGGGGGCATCACCGGGGAG. Using reference TRBV5-1 and TRBJ2-2 for the parts outside the CDR3, the full variable domain is KAGVTQTPRYLIKTRGQQVTLSCSPISGHRSVSWYQQTPGQGLQFLFEYFSETQRNKGNFPGRFSGRQFSNSRSEMNVSTLELGDSALYLCASSLDGTGGITGELFFGEGSRLTVL.

About this clone: The germline gene is not matched at one end of the junction; a read error may be the cause. The CDR3 end falls 3 residues outside the read, so it is completed with the germline J gene. The chain recombines TRBV7-7 with TRBJ2-2, with 13 positions matching TRBD2. Germline V gene data show CDR1 as SSHAT and CDR2 as FNYEAQ (reference sequence). The CDR3 has 17 residues. The part of the CDR3 DNA that was read is TGTGCTAGCAGCTCGAGGGGACTAGCGGGGAACGGGGGGGAG. Encoded protein: CASSSRGLAGNGGE. The full CDR3 protein is CASSSRGLAGNGGELFF. The complete variable domain, with remaining parts taken from reference TRBV7-7 and TRBJ2-2, reads GAGVSQSPRYKVTKRGQDVTLRCDPISSHATLYWYQQALGQGPEFLTYFNYEAQPDKSGLPSDRFSAERPEGSISTLTIQRTEQRDSAMYRCASSSRGLAGNGGELFFGEGSRLTVL.

This clone was detected many times. The read ends 3 residues before the CDR3 terminus; that terminus is restored from the germline J gene. V usage is TRBV18 and J usage is TRBJ2-1, with 13 bases fitting TRBD2. The germline V gene has CDR1 KGHSH and CDR2 LQKENI. V was pared by 3 bases and J by 6 bases, with 2 bases of the junction left unmatched. The CDR3 has 15 residues. CDR3 in amino acids: CASSPGLAGINEQFF. The DNA read from the CDR3 is TGTGCCAGCTCACCGGGACTAGCGGGGATCAATGAG.